Sequencing of this T cell receptor (beta chain) was carried out in a study of CD4+ T cells in melanoma. Repertoires were generated with immunoSEQ multiplex PCR, while TCRdb's copy carries only in-frame clones and drops some. The data contain over 130,000 clones, about 90% of them singletons. The ends were cut back, 4 bases at V and 3 bases at J, with 4 bases in the middle. This CDR3 has 11 residues. Germline lookup yields CDR1 SQVTM and CDR2 ANQGSEA. V is TRBV29-1 and J is TRBJ2-1, with D unclear. This TCR derives from a human donor with melanoma. CDR3 coding DNA: TGCAGCGTTGTCCGCTACAATGAGCAGTTCTTC. Encoded protein: CSVVRYNEQFF.